The present TCR beta chain was sequenced within a study of radiotherapy plus CTLA-4 blockade in lung cancer. The data were produced by immunoSEQ multiplex PCR, yet TCRdb's version contains in-frame clones alone and is incomplete. Of around 95,000 clones in the sample, approximately 83% were seen once. Patients had chemo-refractory metastatic non-small-cell lung cancer and received focal radiation plus CTLA-4 blockade that used ipilimumab. As concerns this clone: Its target is unknown.

Study-level results: Early shifts in blood T cell clones, with interferon-beta, reportedly predicted response best.

The V gene end was trimmed by 5 bases and the J gene end by 5 bases; junction bases not matched to a gene: 13. This CDR3 comprises 17 residues. Germline CDR1 SGHVS, CDR2 FNYEAQ. This rearrangement joins TRBV7-6 to TRBJ2-5; 11 bases fit TRBD2. The material was peripheral blood, obtained from a patient treated with radiotherapy plus ipilimumab. The TCR originated in a human donor with non-small cell lung cancer who had stable disease on radiotherapy plus ipilimumab. CDR3 residues: CASSTQDLAGGEETQYF. In DNA form, the CDR3 reads TGTGCCAGCAGCACGCAAGATCTAGCGGGGGGCGAGGAGACCCAGTACTTC.